These 14 T cell receptor beta chains came from one sample sequenced in a study of blood T cell repertoires in COVID-19. Profiling relied on immunoSEQ multiplex PCR, and the TCRdb table lists in-frame clones only, not all of them. This sample carries some 240,000 clones, roughly 84% of them seen once, and the ten largest clones take approximately 1.4%. Specimen: peripheral blood. The receptors here all came from a woman in her thirties or forties who had recovered from COVID-19.

The V and J genes are TRBV4-1 and TRBJ2-5, with 8 nucleotides matching TRBD1. V shed 0 bases and J 7 bases; nucleotides not matched to a gene: 13. Germline V lookup: CDR1 MGHRA, CDR2 YSYEKL. The CDR3 is 17 residues long. The CDR3 sequence: CASSQDIQGAYQTTQYF. The CDR3 bases are TGCGCCAGCAGCCAAGATATCCAGGGGGCTTACCAGACGACCCAGTACTTC.

The V call is TRBV7-3, the J call TRBJ2-1, with D possibly matching TRBD2 (6 bases). Germline-derived CDR1 and CDR2 are SGHTA and FQGTGA. The CDR3 consists of 14 residues. V dropped 2 bases and J dropped 10 bases, with 15 bases sitting between them. The CDR3 region has the DNA TGTGCCAGCAGCTTAGTAGGAGGGCAAGGAGAGCAGTTCTTC. Encoded protein: CASSLVGGQGEQFF.

A note on this clone: The same CDR3 arises from other DNA sequences in this sample as well. This sequence joins TRBV5-6 and TRBJ1-1, with D possibly being TRBD1 (5 bases). Germline CDR1 SGHDT, CDR2 YYEEEE. This CDR3 has 13 amino acids. V gave up 0 bases and J gave up 5 bases, with 8 bases separating them. Written as DNA, the CDR3 is TGTGCCAGCAGCTTGGGGCGGGGGACTGAAGCTTTCTTT. Residues: CASSLGRGTEAFF.

The chain uses TRBV28 and TRBJ1-3; D gene uncertain. This CDR3 has 14 residues. Looked up from germline, CDR1 is MDHEN and CDR2 is SYDVKM. Trimming took off 6 bases at V and 0 bases at J, with 9 bases between the two ends. The CDR3 DNA sequence: TGTGCCAGCAGCAGGAGGTCCTCTGGAAACACCATATATTTT. Its translation: CASSRRSSGNTIYF. Full variable domain (rest looked up from reference TRBV28 and TRBJ1-3): DVKVTQSSRYLVKRTGEKVFLECVQDMDHENMFWYRQDPGLGLRLIYFSYDVKMKEKGDIPEGYSVSREKKERFSLILESASTNQTSMYLCASSRRSSGNTIYFGEGSWLTVV.

The chain couples TRBV19 to TRBJ1-2; 7 bases align to TRBD1. This CDR3 has 15 amino acids. J lost 2 bases, V lost 11 bases, and 14 bases had no gene match. CDR1 is LNHDA and CDR2 is SQIVND in the germline V gene (reference sequence). The CDR3, as DNA: TGTGCCTCCTCTGTAGGGGGCGGTGTGAACTATGGCTACACCTTC. It yields the protein CASSVGGGVNYGYTF.

The chain combines TRBV3-1 (or the pseudogene TRBV3-2) with TRBJ1-3; 7 positions agree with TRBD1. The CDR3 totals 12 residues. Trimming cost V 6 bases and J 7 bases; bases outside gene matches: 3. The germline CDR1 and CDR2 sequences are LGHDT and YNNKEL (reference sequence). The CDR3 DNA reads as TGTGCCAGCAGTCCCAGGGGGAACACCATATATTTT. Encoded protein: CASSPRGNTIYF.

The chain couples TRBV2 to TRBJ2-3; weak D call: TRBD2 (6 bases). Between the trimmed V and J ends, which lost 4 bases and 2 bases, there was a span of 13 bases. This CDR3 is built from 15 residues. Germline CDR1 is SNHLY and CDR2 is FYNNEI. CDR3 bases: TGTGCCAGCAGTGGATGGGCGGGGACCACAGATACGCAGTATTTT. Amino acids: CASSGWAGTTDTQYF.

The chain carries TRBV14 and TRBJ1-4; TRBD1 is a possible D gene (5 bases). Germline CDR1 is SGHDN and CDR2 is FVKESK. Between the trimmed V and J ends, which lost 2 bases and 5 bases, there was a span of 12 bases. The CDR3 runs 15 residues. The CDR3 DNA reads as TGTGCCAGCAGCCAACCGTCAGGGCACAATGAAAAACTGTTTTTT. It translates to CASSQPSGHNEKLFF.

The chain couples TRBV30 to TRBJ2-3; possible D gene TRBD1, 6 bases. Germline CDR1 and CDR2: GTSNPN and SVGIG (reference sequence). The CDR3 has 14 residues. V lost 3 bases and J lost 8, with 18 bases in between. The CDR3 loop reads CAWSGQGRGGTQYF. Written as DNA, the CDR3 is TGTGCCTGGAGCGGGCAGGGGAGAGGCGGTACGCAGTATTTT. Full variable domain (rest looked up from reference TRBV30 and TRBJ2-3): SQTIHQWPATLVQPVGSPLSLECTVEGTSNPNLYWYRQAAGRGLQLLFYSVGIGQISSEVPQNLSASRPQDRQFILSSKKLLLSDSGFYLCAWSGQGRGGTQYFGPGTRLTVL.

This chain uses TRBV5-1 with TRBJ1-2, with 9 nucleotides matching TRBD1. V lost 4 bases to trimming and J lost 2 bases; unmatched junction nucleotides: 6. CDR1 is SGHRS and CDR2 is YFSETQ in the germline V gene. The CDR3 spans 15 residues. In DNA form, the CDR3 reads TGCGCCAGCAGCGGTAACAGGGGGCGAAACTATGGCTACACCTTC. It specifies CASSGNRGRNYGYTF.

The genes are TRBV9 and TRBJ1-2; possible D gene TRBD1, 6 bases. This CDR3 has 16 residues. Per the germline V gene, CDR1 is SGDLS and CDR2 is YYNGEE. Between the trimmed V and J ends, which lost 6 bases and 6 bases, there was a span of 24 bases. CDR3 sequence (DNA): TGTGCCAGCAACCCAGGCAGGGGTAGGGTTGAAGATGGCTACACCTTC. It specifies CASNPGRGRVEDGYTF.

The chain is built from TRBV7-2 and TRBJ2-3; D might be TRBD1 (5 bases). Germline V CDR1 and CDR2: SGHTA, FQGNSA. The CDR3 sequence is 14 residues long. V dropped 5 bases and J dropped 2 bases, with 11 bases sitting between them. The CDR3: CASSTGPITDTQYF. The DNA of the CDR3 is TGTGCCAGCAGCACAGGACCGATCACAGATACGCAGTATTTT.

The CDR3 loop is CASSRGGSYEQYF. CDR3 nucleotides: TGTGCCAGCAGCCGTGGGGGGTCCTACGAGCAGTACTTC. The chain recombines TRBV5-4 with TRBJ2-7; possible D gene TRBD2, 6 bases. The V and J ends lost 4 bases and 1 base respectively, with 9 bases between them. CDR1 is SGHNT and CDR2 is YYREEE in the germline V gene (reference sequence). The CDR3 covers 13 residues. Variable domain in full (rest from reference TRBV5-4 and TRBJ2-7): ETGVTQSPTHLIKTRGQQVTLRCSSQSGHNTVSWYQQALGQGPQFIFQYYREEENGRGNFPPRFSGLQFPNYSSELNVNALELDDSALYLCASSRGGSYEQYFGPGTRLTVT.

This chain uses TRBV19 with TRBJ1-2, with 7 nucleotides matching TRBD1. The V gene's germline CDR1 is LNHDA and CDR2 SQIVND (reference sequence). This CDR3 spans 14 amino acids. J gave up 1 base and V 2 bases, and 1 base lay outside the gene matches. Here the CDR3 DNA reads TGTGCCAGTAGTATAACAGGGGTTAACTATGGCTACACCTTC. Encoded protein: CASSITGVNYGYTF.